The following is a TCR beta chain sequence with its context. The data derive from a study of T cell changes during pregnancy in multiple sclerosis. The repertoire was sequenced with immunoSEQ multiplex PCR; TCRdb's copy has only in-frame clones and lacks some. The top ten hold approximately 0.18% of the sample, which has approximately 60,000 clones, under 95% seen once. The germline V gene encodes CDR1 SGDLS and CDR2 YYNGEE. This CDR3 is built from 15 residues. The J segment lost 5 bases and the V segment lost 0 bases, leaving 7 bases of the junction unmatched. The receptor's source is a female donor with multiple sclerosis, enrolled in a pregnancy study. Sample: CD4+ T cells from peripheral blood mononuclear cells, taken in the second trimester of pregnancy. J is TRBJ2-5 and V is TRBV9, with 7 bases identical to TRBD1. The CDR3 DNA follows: TGTGCCAGCAGCGTAGGAACAGGGGCCGGCGAGACCCAGTACTTC. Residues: CASSVGTGAGETQYF.